This T cell receptor beta chain was sequenced during a study of monozygotic twins with inflammatory bowel disease. The CDR3 covers 17 residues. The germline gives CDR1 LGHDT, CDR2 YNNKEL (reference sequence). From its re-call of the 5' RACE reads, TCRdb lists each CDR3 protein once, without DNA. The table for this sample gives hundreds of thousands of distinct CDR3 sequences. Concerning this clonotype: Its antigen is not known.

Points from the study as a whole: Support for any single strong IBD-associated signal or clonotype was not found.

The sample was blood. The V call is TRBV3-1, the J call TRBJ2-3; without DNA, the TCRdb call of TRBD1 cannot be checked. The clonotype was recovered from a human donor with ulcerative colitis or Crohn's disease, or a healthy co-twin of an affected twin (not recorded which). CDR3 sequence reads: CASSRERGTLSTDTQYF.